This T cell receptor (beta chain) came from a study of T cell clonality in common variable immunodeficiency. Here immunoSEQ multiplex PCR was the method, and the copy in TCRdb shows in-frame clones only, minus some. The sample shows approximately 64,000 clones, none of them appearing just once. In regard to this clone: Read coverage stops 3 residues before the CDR3 terminus; the germline J gene supplies the remainder.

Deletions cut 0 bases from V and 5 bases from J, with 13 bases between. The CDR3 runs 14 residues. Germline CDR1 reads DFQATT; CDR2 reads SNEGSKA (reference sequence). The sequencing input was peripheral blood mononuclear cells. The clonotype comes from a person between 18 and 70 years old in good health. The chain joins TRBV20-1 to TRBJ2-5; D perhaps matches TRBD1 (7 bases). The covered CDR3 bases are TGCAGTGCTAGAGAATTGGCAGGGGGGGAGACC. It specifies CSARELAGGET. The whole CDR3 sequence is CSARELAGGETQYF.